These 21 T cell receptor beta chains came from one sample sequenced in a study of tumor T cells in aggressive B-cell lymphoma. TCRdb's table, derived via immunoSEQ multiplex PCR, lists solely in-frame clones and lacks some. The sample lists approximately 3,100 clones, approximately 80% occurring once. Material for sequencing was tumor tissue. Receptors were obtained from an adult with diffuse large B cell lymphoma.

The chain has TRBV7-2 and TRBJ2-3, with 7 bases identical to TRBD2. V lost 2 bases, J lost 2 bases, and 10 bases stayed unmatched. Germline values: CDR1 SGHTA, CDR2 FQGNSA. CDR3 length: 17 amino acids. The CDR3 nucleotides read TGTGCCAGCAGCTTATCTTTGGCGGGGGACTTCACAGATACGCAGTATTTT. It specifies CASSLSLAGDFTDTQYF.

The chain is built from TRBV18 and TRBJ1-1; TRBD1 might be the D (6 bases). The germline V and J ends were trimmed by 6 bases and 1 base, with 15 bases remaining between them. The CDR3 is made up of 15 amino acids. Germline assignment: CDR1 KGHSH and CDR2 LQKENI. This CDR3 reads CASSQGKGPNTEAFF. For the CDR3, the DNA is TGTGCCAGCTCGCAGGGGAAAGGTCCGAACACTGAAGCTTTCTTT.

The chain links TRBV11-3 to TRBJ2-1, with 9 bases identical to TRBD2. This CDR3 has 15 amino acids. The V and J ends lost 4 bases and 4 bases, in that order; junction bases with no gene match: 5. CDR1 and CDR2 from the germline V gene are SGHNT and YENEEA. CDR3 protein: CASSSSAGGYNEQFF. The CDR3 nucleotides read TGTGCCAGCAGCTCTTCAGCGGGGGGTTACAATGAGCAGTTCTTC.

The chain joins TRBV2 to TRBJ1-2; a weak D match, TRBD1 (5 bases). V shed 7 bases and J shed 8 bases, with 14 bases lying between them. This CDR3 is built from 12 residues. Germline V gives CDR1 SNHLY, CDR2 FYNNEI. The CDR3 DNA reads TGTGCCAGCAAGGCGGGGGAGAGGGGCTACACCTTC. As protein: CASKAGERGYTF.

A few counts support this clone. The rearrangement links TRBV6-1 to TRBJ2-7; 9 bases are shared with TRBD1. Per the germline V gene, CDR1 is MNHNS and CDR2 is SASEGT. Trimming cost V 8 bases and J 0 bases; bases outside gene matches: 2. CDR3 size: 13 residues. The CDR3 region is CASGQGSSYEQYF. For the CDR3, the DNA is TGTGCCAGCGGACAGGGGAGCTCCTACGAGCAGTACTTC.

The chain combines TRBV25-1 with TRBJ1-1; D remains ambiguous. Trimming took off 9 bases at V and 3 bases at J, with 11 bases between the two ends. Germline lookup yields CDR1 MGHDK and CDR2 SYGVNS. The CDR3 contains 12 residues. The CDR3 coding sequence is TGTGCCAGTACCAGCGTCTACACTGAAGCTTTCTTT. Translating it yields CASTSVYTEAFF.

This chain joins TRBV5-1 and TRBJ1-1; the match to TRBD1 covers 7 bases. The CDR3 consists of 13 residues. Trimming removed 2 bases from V and 3 bases from J; junction bases left unmatched: 1. CDR1 SGHRS and CDR2 YFSETQ come from the germline V gene. In DNA form, the CDR3 reads TGCGCCAGCAGCTTCCAGGGGGACACTGAAGCTTTCTTT. This translates into CASSFQGDTEAFF.

This clone was counted a single time. The J gene is TRBJ2-2, the V gene TRBV5-1, with 9 positions matching TRBD2. In germline, CDR1 is SGHRS, CDR2 YFSETQ. CDR3 size: 15 residues. J lost 1 base, V lost 2 bases, and 0 bases had no gene match. The CDR3 reads CASSFSGGNTGELFF. The CDR3 region has the DNA TGCGCCAGCAGCTTTAGCGGGGGGAACACCGGGGAGCTGTTTTTT. The whole variable domain, remainder taken from reference TRBV5-1 and TRBJ2-2, is KAGVTQTPRYLIKTRGQQVTLSCSPISGHRSVSWYQQTPGQGLQFLFEYFSETQRNKGNFPGRFSGRQFSNSRSEMNVSTLELGDSALYLCASSFSGGNTGELFFGEGSRLTVL.

The DNA of the CDR3 is TGTGCCAGCAGTTGGGACAGCGGAACTGAAGCTTTCTTT. It yields the protein CASSWDSGTEAFF. The J gene is TRBJ1-1, the V gene TRBV28; 7 bases agree with TRBD1. The CDR3 extends over 13 amino acids. J was trimmed by 5 bases and V by 4 bases; bases with no gene match: 4. The germline V gene encodes CDR1 MDHEN and CDR2 SYDVKM.

This clone has more than one count but fewer than ten. DNA of the CDR3: TGTGCCAGCAGCGCCGGGACATCCAATTCACCCCTCCACTTT. It yields the protein CASSAGTSNSPLHF. The chain employs TRBV2 and TRBJ1-6; TRBD1 is a possible D gene (6 bases). Germline CDR1 is SNHLY and CDR2 is FYNNEI. Trimming took 6 bases from V and 7 from J, leaving 13 bases between them. The CDR3 is made up of 14 amino acids.

The gene calls are TRBV6-1 and TRBJ1-6; TRBD1 is a possible D gene (6 bases). The CDR3 runs to 18 residues. CDR1 is MNHNS, CDR2 SASEGT, per germline. V lost 2 bases, J lost 7 bases, and 21 bases lay in between. CDR3 sequence (DNA): TGTGCCAGCAGTGAATATTTAACAGGGACAAGCGGAAATTCACCCCTCCACTTT. Amino acids: CASSEYLTGTSGNSPLHF.

The rearrangement joins TRBV28 to TRBJ1-5; possible D gene TRBD1, 5 bases. V was pared by 5 bases and J by 5 bases, with 16 bases between. CDR1 and CDR2 (germline): MDHEN, SYDVKM. The CDR3 has 15 residues. The CDR3 sequence: CASSRPHQGHQPQHF. The CDR3 DNA reads TGTGCCAGCAGTAGGCCTCATCAGGGTCATCAGCCCCAGCATTTT.

The chain recombines TRBV10-1 with TRBJ2-1; TRBD2 aligns across 9 bases. Germline CDR1 and CDR2: WNHNN and SYGVQD (reference sequence). The junction had 8 bases not matched to a gene; V was cut back by 3 bases and J by 8 bases. The CDR3 is 15 amino acids. The CDR3 loop reads CASSEGSGGPDEQFF. The DNA of the CDR3 is TGCGCCAGCAGTGAAGGTAGCGGGGGCCCCGATGAGCAGTTCTTC.

This chain joins TRBV29-1 and TRBJ1-3; a weak D match, TRBD1 (6 bases). Per germline, CDR1 SQVTM and CDR2 ANQGSEA. V lost 7 bases to trimming and J lost 3 bases, with 25 bases between them. This CDR3 has 17 residues. For the CDR3, the DNA is TGCAGCGACAGACCGGGACACCCCTCTAGGTGTGGAAACACCATATATTTT. Residues: CSDRPGHPSRCGNTIYF.

The V gene is TRBV7-8, the J gene TRBJ2-7; D remains ambiguous. Germline V gene sequence: CDR1 SGHVS, CDR2 FQNEAQ. This CDR3 spans 12 amino acids. Trimming took off 2 bases at V and 3 bases at J, with 5 bases between the two ends. In nucleotides, the CDR3 is TGTGCCAGCAGCTTAACGGGCTACGAGCAGTACTTC. Protein: CASSLTGYEQYF.

This clone appeared once. V is TRBV6-6 and J is TRBJ1-1; maybe TRBD1 (6 bases). The CDR3 sequence is 15 residues long. Germline V gene lookup returns CDR1 MNHNY and CDR2 SVGAGI (reference sequence). Trimming took 7 bases from V and 5 from J, leaving 20 bases between them. The CDR3 spells CASNPQSAGTTEAFF. In DNA, the CDR3 is TGTGCCAGCAACCCGCAATCCGCCGGGACAACTGAAGCTTTCTTT.

This chain joins TRBV6-5 and TRBJ1-3, with a possible D match to TRBD1 (5 bases). CDR3 length: 16 amino acids. V was pared by 2 bases and J by 4 bases, with 15 bases between. The germline gives CDR1 MNHEY, CDR2 SVGAGI. As DNA, the CDR3 is TGTGCCAGCAGTTACCTTCGGTACCAGGGAGGAAACACCATATATTTT. Amino acid sequence: CASSYLRYQGGNTIYF.

CDR3 protein: CASSLDAGTGSYEQYF. For the CDR3, the DNA is TGCGCCAGCAGCTTGGATGCTGGGACAGGTTCCTACGAGCAGTACTTC. J is TRBJ2-7 and V is TRBV5-1; 8 nucleotides match TRBD1. The J segment lost 1 base and the V segment lost 0 bases, leaving 6 bases of the junction unmatched. CDR3 length: 16 amino acids. Germline V gene data show CDR1 as SGHRS and CDR2 as YFSETQ.

The gene calls are TRBV15 and TRBJ1-4; D not resolved. The CDR3 is 16 amino acids. Germline loops: CDR1 LNHNV, CDR2 YYDKDF (reference sequence). Between the trimmed V and J ends, which lost 1 base and 4 bases, there was a span of 13 bases. The CDR3 DNA sequence: TGTGCCACCAGCAGAGGACCAGGTCTGGGTAATGAAAAACTGTTTTTT. Protein sequence: CATSRGPGLGNEKLFF.

This clone was seen once. The rearrangement uses TRBV9 and TRBJ1-4; 12 nucleotides align to TRBD1. V dropped 4 bases and J dropped 4; count of bases not matched to a gene: 5. This CDR3 contains 16 residues. The germline CDR1 and CDR2 sequences are SGDLS and YYNGEE. The chain's CDR3 is CASSPGQGARNEKLFF. The CDR3 DNA follows: TGTGCCAGCAGCCCGGGACAGGGGGCTCGTAATGAAAAACTGTTTTTT.

V usage is TRBV5-5 and J usage is TRBJ2-7; D gene unclear. The CDR3 is 15 residues long. With 4 bases removed from V and 2 bases from J, the gap between germline ends came to 16 bases. The germline gives CDR1 SGHKS, CDR2 YYEKEE (reference sequence). In DNA form, the CDR3 reads TGTGCCAGCAGCCCCTACACGGGTGTGACCTACGAGCAGTACTTC. Its translation is CASSPYTGVTYEQYF.